This T cell receptor beta chain emerged from a study of radiotherapy plus CTLA-4 blockade in lung cancer. Each patient with chemo-refractory metastatic non-small-cell lung cancer was treated with focal radiation plus CTLA-4 blockade using ipilimumab. Study-level findings and limits: Expansion in blood of tumor-derived TCR clones was seen after radiotherapy plus ipilimumab. Increased serum interferon-beta after radiation also reportedly predicted response strongly.

Germline V CDR1 and CDR2: MNHEY, SVGAGI. This CDR3 comprises 15 residues. The ends lost 5 bases at V and 2 bases at J; junction bases unmatched: 4. Libraries were prepared by immunoSEQ multiplex PCR; TCRdb keeps only in-frame clonotypes and omits some of them. This table has 80,000 to 95,000 clones, roughly 80% appearing once. Regarding this clone: Its antigen is as yet unknown.

This receptor was obtained from a human donor with non-small cell lung cancer that progressed on radiotherapy plus ipilimumab. The gene calls are TRBV6-5 and TRBJ2-1; TRBD2 matches at 9 bases. The specimen comprised peripheral blood, sampled from a patient treated with radiotherapy plus ipilimumab. The CDR3, as DNA: TGTGCCAGCAGTCTACGACTAGCGGCCTACAATGAGCAGTTCTTC. This translates into CASSLRLAAYNEQFF.